The 9 T cell receptor beta chains in this list originate from one sample, sequenced in a study of T cells in Graves' hyperthyroidism and ophthalmopathy. Amplified TCR beta CDR3 regions came from RNA transcripts. The study used the HTBI primer set for a first-round RT-PCR of the TCR CDR3. A single record per CDR3 protein comes from TCRdb applying MiXCR to the multiplex PCR reads. The sample has around 560,000 distinct CDR3 sequences, 16% seen once. The sample taken for sequencing was blood. The receptors derive from a woman aged 18-29 years with Graves' hyperthyroidism.

This clonotype was detected many times. V usage is TRBV6-2 or TRBV6-3 and J usage is TRBJ2-1; 12 nucleotides align to TRBD2. The germline V gene has CDR1 MNHEY and CDR2 SVGEGT. CDR3 length equals 14 residues. Germline trimming cut 7 bases from V and 7 bases from J; bases unmatched to any gene: 5. The CDR3 loop reads CASKGTSGLNEQFF. CDR3 nucleotide sequence: TGTGCCAGCAAGGGGACTAGCGGGCTTAATGAGCAGTTCTTC.

This clonotype was detected a few times. The gene calls are TRBV6-5 and TRBJ1-2; D is unresolved. The CDR3 covers 11 residues. The germline V gene encodes CDR1 MNHEY and CDR2 SVGAGI. Trimming took off 2 bases at V and 4 bases at J, with 2 bases between the two ends. The CDR3 nucleotides are TGTGCCAGCAGTTACCCCTATGGCTACACCTTC. It specifies CASSYPYGYTF.

The chain couples TRBV15 to TRBJ2-2, with D unresolved. Germline V gene data show CDR1 as LNHNV and CDR2 as YYDKDF (reference sequence). The CDR3 runs 13 residues. V lost 1 base, J lost 7 bases, and 7 bases lay in between. The CDR3 bases are TGTGCCACCAGCAGAGGGTACGGCGGGGAGCTGTTTTTT. Protein: CATSRGYGGELFF. Combining the CDR3 with reference TRBV15 and TRBJ2-2 gives the whole variable domain DAMVIQNPRYQVTQFGKPVTLSCSQTLNHNVMYWYQQKSSQAPKLLFHYYDKDFNNEADTPDNFQSRRPNTSFCFLDIRSPGLGDTAMYLCATSRGYGGELFFGEGSRLTVL.

The chain carries TRBV28 and TRBJ1-2; TRBD1 is a possible D gene (5 bases). CDR3 length equals 14 residues. Per the germline V gene, CDR1 is MDHEN and CDR2 is SYDVKM. Trimming removed 10 bases at V and 4 bases at J, with 19 bases between. The CDR3 nucleotides are TGTGCCACTCTGGGGGGGAGGGGATCCTATGGCTACACCTTC. Its protein product is CATLGGRGSYGYTF.

Many counts were recorded for this clonotype. CDR3 loop: CASREGTKYEQFF. The CDR3 DNA sequence: TGTGCCAGCAGGGAAGGGACTAAATATGAGCAGTTCTTC. The chain links TRBV28 to TRBJ2-1; 7 bases fit TRBD2. The V gene end was trimmed by 6 bases and the J gene end by 8 bases; junction bases not matched to a gene: 7. This CDR3 is built from 13 residues. Per germline, CDR1 MDHEN and CDR2 SYDVKM.

The chain couples TRBV5-4 to TRBJ2-2, with TRBD1 as a possible D gene (5 bases). The CDR3 totals 14 residues. Trimming pared 7 bases from V and 6 bases from J, leaving 16 bases between. The germline V gene encodes CDR1 SGHNT and CDR2 YYREEE (reference sequence). CDR3 amino acids: CASGEGVSAGELFF. For the CDR3, the DNA is TGTGCCAGCGGGGAAGGGGTTTCGGCCGGGGAGCTGTTTTTT. The full variable domain, in which reference TRBV5-4 and TRBJ2-2 provide the parts outside the CDR3, is ETGVTQSPTHLIKTRGQQVTLRCSSQSGHNTVSWYQQALGQGPQFIFQYYREEENGRGNFPPRFSGLQFPNYSSELNVNALELDDSALYLCASGEGVSAGELFFGEGSRLTVL.

The chain combines TRBV13 with TRBJ2-7; TRBD2 is a possible D gene (6 bases). The CDR3 spans 14 residues. CDR1 and CDR2 (germline): PRHDT, FYEKMQ (reference sequence). The V and J ends lost 0 bases and 6 bases respectively, with 12 bases between them. The CDR3 is CASSLGGTPGEQYF. The CDR3 nucleotides are TGTGCCAGCAGCTTAGGTGGGACTCCAGGCGAGCAGTACTTC.

The J gene is TRBJ2-7, the V gene TRBV20-1, with 7 positions matching TRBD1. In germline, CDR1 is DFQATT, CDR2 SNEGSKA (reference sequence). V shed 3 bases and J 5 bases; nucleotides not matched to a gene: 4. The CDR3 sequence is 12 residues long. CDR3 nucleotides: TGCAGTGCTAGGGGACAGAAAAACGAGCAGTACTTC. Translating gives CSARGQKNEQYF.

This rearrangement joins TRBV18 to TRBJ2-5; 9 bases agree with TRBD1. Germline lookup yields CDR1 KGHSH and CDR2 LQKENI. The V segment lost 3 bases and the J segment 4 bases; nucleotides outside the gene matches: 3. CDR3 length: 14 amino acids. In DNA form, the CDR3 reads TGTGCCAGCTCACCGGACAGGGGTTTAGAGACCCAGTACTTC. It yields the protein CASSPDRGLETQYF. Full variable domain (missing parts from reference TRBV18 and TRBJ2-5): NAGVMQNPRHLVRRRGQEARLRCSPMKGHSHVYWYRQLPEEGLKFMVYLQKENIIDESGMPKERFSAEFPKEGPSILRIQQVVRGDSAAYFCASSPDRGLETQYFGPGTRLLVL.